This T cell receptor beta chain originates from a study of T cell changes during pregnancy in multiple sclerosis. V shed 0 bases, J shed 2 bases, and the junction held 4 bases outside the gene matches. CDR3 length equals 15 residues. The germline V gene encodes CDR1 SGHDT and CDR2 YYEEEE. Data came from immunoSEQ multiplex PCR; TCRdb stores just in-frame clones and leaves some out. The data contain some 80,000 clones, 90% to 95% of them seen just once; the ten biggest clones take up roughly 1.2%. This TCR was recovered from a female donor with multiple sclerosis, enrolled in a pregnancy study. This material consisted of peripheral blood, taken in the second trimester of pregnancy. The genes are TRBV5-6 and TRBJ1-1; 7 bases agree with TRBD1. This CDR3 reads CASSLAQGDNTEAFF. The CDR3 coding sequence is TGTGCCAGCAGCTTGGCTCAGGGGGACAACACTGAAGCTTTCTTT.